This is a list of T cell receptor beta chains from one sample in a study of blood T cells in healthy people across ages. TCRdb independently ran MiXCR on the 5' RACE reads; one entry per CDR3 protein. The data hold approximately 2,000,000 distinct CDR3 sequences, with roughly two fifths observed a single time. Material for sequencing was blood. These receptors were obtained from a human donor in good health. Both conserved end residues are part of each CDR3. A D gene is named only where the DNA matches it firmly. Rows may omit the clone size; those that give it use once, few, many or a size class.

v_gene: TRBV4-1
d_gene: -
j_gene: TRBJ2-7
abundance: many
CDR3nt: TGCGCCAGCAGCCAAGGCCTCTCCTACGAGCAGTACTTC
CDR3aa: CASSQGLSYEQYF

v_gene: TRBV7-3
d_gene: TRBD1
j_gene: TRBJ1-1
abundance: few
CDR3nt: TGTGCCAGCAGCTCTCAGGGGGCGAAAACTGAAGCTTTCTTT
CDR3aa: CASSSQGAKTEAFF

v_gene: TRBV6-5
d_gene: -
j_gene: TRBJ2-1
abundance: -
CDR3nt: TGTGCCAGCAGTTACCCCACAACTTTGCGGAGCTCCTACAATGAGCAGTTCTTC
CDR3aa: CASSYPTTLRSSYNEQFF

v_gene: TRBV4-1
d_gene: TRBD2
j_gene: TRBJ2-3
abundance: -
CDR3nt: TGCGCCAGCAGCCAAGAAGAGTCTAGCGGGGAGGCAGATACGCAGTATTTT
CDR3aa: CASSQEESSGEADTQYF

v_gene: TRBV6-4
d_gene: -
j_gene: TRBJ2-3
abundance: few
CDR3nt: TGTGCCAGCAGTGACTTAGGTTTGACGCAGTATTTT
CDR3aa: CASSDLGLTQYF

v_gene: TRBV2
d_gene: TRBD1
j_gene: TRBJ2-1
abundance: few
CDR3nt: TGTGCCAGCCCTCCGGGACAGGGCTTCGATGAGCAGTTCTTC
CDR3aa: CASPPGQGFDEQFF

v_gene: TRBV6-6
d_gene: -
j_gene: TRBJ2-7
abundance: -
CDR3nt: TGTGCCAGCAGTTACTCAATTATAAGCAATGAGCAGTACTTC
CDR3aa: CASSYSIISNEQYF

v_gene: TRBV3-1
d_gene: -
j_gene: TRBJ2-1
abundance: -
CDR3nt: TGTGCCAGCAGCGAAAGACAGGACTCCTACAATGAGCAGTTCTTC
CDR3aa: CASSERQDSYNEQFF

v_gene: TRBV4-3
d_gene: -
j_gene: TRBJ1-2
abundance: few
CDR3nt: TGCGCCAGCAGCCAAGATGGGGGGGGTTCTGGCTGCACCTTC
CDR3aa: CASSQDGGGSGCTF

v_gene: TRBV7-8
d_gene: TRBD1
j_gene: TRBJ1-2
abundance: -
CDR3nt: TGTGCCAGCAGCCCAAGACAGGGGGCCCCCTATGGCTACACCTTC
CDR3aa: CASSPRQGAPYGYTF

v_gene: TRBV2
d_gene: -
j_gene: TRBJ2-3
abundance: -
CDR3nt: TGTGCCAGCACCGGTTCGCAGTATACTAAATTCACAGATACGCAGTATTTT
CDR3aa: CASTGSQYTKFTDTQYF

v_gene: TRBV29-1
d_gene: -
j_gene: TRBJ1-1
abundance: -
CDR3nt: TGCAGCGTTTGGGAGAGCACTGAAGCTTTCTTT
CDR3aa: CSVWESTEAFF

v_gene: TRBV11-1
d_gene: -
j_gene: TRBJ2-3
abundance: once
CDR3nt: TGTGCCAGCAGCTTAAGTTTCTTGGATACGCAGTATTTT
CDR3aa: CASSLSFLDTQYF

v_gene: TRBV6-6
d_gene: TRBD2
j_gene: TRBJ2-1
abundance: -
CDR3nt: TGTGCCAGCAGTTACGAAATAGCGGGGGGAAGCGAGCAGTTCTTC
CDR3aa: CASSYEIAGGSEQFF

v_gene: TRBV20-1
d_gene: TRBD2
j_gene: TRBJ2-5
abundance: -
CDR3nt: TGCAGTGCTAAGCCTCCGGGACTAGCGGCATCGGTAGGGACCCAGTACTTC
CDR3aa: CSAKPPGLAASVGTQYF

v_gene: TRBV11-3
d_gene: -
j_gene: TRBJ2-7
abundance: -
CDR3nt: TGTGCCAGCAGCTTAGGAGGTATGGACGAGCAGTACTTC
CDR3aa: CASSLGGMDEQYF

v_gene: TRBV20-1
d_gene: -
j_gene: TRBJ2-7
abundance: many
CDR3nt: TGCAGTGCTCCCCTGAGGGGGGGCTCCTACGAGCAGTACTTC
CDR3aa: CSAPLRGGSYEQYF

v_gene: TRBV29-1
d_gene: -
j_gene: TRBJ1-5
abundance: few
CDR3nt: TGCAGCGTTGAATTGGGGGGAAAGCCCCAGCATTTT
CDR3aa: CSVELGGKPQHF

v_gene: TRBV20-1
d_gene: TRBD2
j_gene: TRBJ2-1
abundance: -
CDR3nt: TGCAGTGCTAGAGAAGCTAGCGGGCATTACAATGAGCAGTTCTTC
CDR3aa: CSAREASGHYNEQFF

v_gene: TRBV10-2
d_gene: TRBD1
j_gene: TRBJ2-5
abundance: -
CDR3nt: TGCGCCAGCAGTTCCGAGGGGGCTTTGCAGTACTTC
CDR3aa: CASSSEGALQYF

v_gene: TRBV12-2
d_gene: -
j_gene: TRBJ2-5
abundance: -
CDR3nt: TGTGCAAGTCGCTGCTTCTCCCCTAATGTTGGGGTGTGGGAGACCCAGTACTTC
CDR3aa: CASRCFSPNVGVWETQYF

v_gene: TRBV5-1
d_gene: TRBD1
j_gene: TRBJ2-7
abundance: few
CDR3nt: TGCGCCAGCAGCTACCGACAGGGGGAATCCTACGAGCAGTACTTC
CDR3aa: CASSYRQGESYEQYF

v_gene: TRBV7-2
d_gene: TRBD2
j_gene: TRBJ2-1
abundance: -
CDR3nt: TGTGCCAGCAGCCGCGGGGGGGAGGGCTACAATGAGCAGTTCTTC
CDR3aa: CASSRGGEGYNEQFF

v_gene: TRBV2
d_gene: TRBD1
j_gene: TRBJ1-2
abundance: once
CDR3nt: TGTGCCACGGGACAGGGGCCTGTAGACTATGGCTACACCTTC
CDR3aa: CATGQGPVDYGYTF

v_gene: TRBV7-9
d_gene: TRBD1
j_gene: TRBJ1-2
abundance: few
CDR3nt: TGTGCCAGCAGCCCTAACGACAGGGGGCCTGGCTACACCTTC
CDR3aa: CASSPNDRGPGYTF

v_gene: TRBV27
d_gene: -
j_gene: TRBJ2-1
abundance: -
CDR3nt: TGTGCCACTCGCTGGGATATTCTCTACAATGAGCAGTTCTTC
CDR3aa: CATRWDILYNEQFF

v_gene: TRBV6-5
d_gene: -
j_gene: TRBJ2-3
abundance: few
CDR3nt: TGTGCCAGCAGTTACTCGATGCTTGTGGATACGCAGTATTTT
CDR3aa: CASSYSMLVDTQYF

v_gene: TRBV2
d_gene: -
j_gene: TRBJ2-7
abundance: -
CDR3nt: TGTGCCAGCAGGCACGGGACCGTTGGCTCCTACGAGCAGTACTTC
CDR3aa: CASRHGTVGSYEQYF

v_gene: TRBV7-3
d_gene: -
j_gene: TRBJ1-2
abundance: -
CDR3nt: TGTGCCAGCGGGAGGGGTTCCAACTATGGCTACACCTTC
CDR3aa: CASGRGSNYGYTF

v_gene: TRBV7-9
d_gene: TRBD1
j_gene: TRBJ2-2
abundance: -
CDR3nt: TGTGCCATCCTTACAGGGGGCTCGGGGACCGGGGAGCTGTTTTTT
CDR3aa: CAILTGGSGTGELFF

v_gene: TRBV27
d_gene: -
j_gene: TRBJ1-4
abundance: -
CDR3nt: TGTGCCAGCAAGCGGGGGGCTACCGTTTCAAGAGAAAAACTGTTTTTT
CDR3aa: CASKRGATVSREKLFF

v_gene: TRBV3-1
d_gene: -
j_gene: TRBJ2-5
abundance: few
CDR3nt: TGTGCCAGCAGCCAATTCGTCCCAATGGGGACCCAGTACTTC
CDR3aa: CASSQFVPMGTQYF